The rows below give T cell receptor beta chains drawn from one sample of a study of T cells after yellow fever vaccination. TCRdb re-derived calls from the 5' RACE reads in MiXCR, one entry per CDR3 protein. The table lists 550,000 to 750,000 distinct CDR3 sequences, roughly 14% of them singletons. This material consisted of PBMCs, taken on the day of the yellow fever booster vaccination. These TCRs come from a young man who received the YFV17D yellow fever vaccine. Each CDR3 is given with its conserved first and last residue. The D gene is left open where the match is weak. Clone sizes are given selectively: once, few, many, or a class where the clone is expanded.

CSALWGSNTQYF | TGCAGTGCTCTTTGGGGGAGCAATACGCAGTATTTT | NA | TRBV20-1 | NA | TRBJ2-3
CASSPFSLAGGTLW | TGTGCCAGCAGCCCCTTCAGTCTAGCGGGAGGTACCCTGTGG | TRBD2 | TRBV7-2 | few | TRBJ2-7
CASSSTYTYEQYF | TGTGCCAGCAGTTCCACTTACACATACGAGCAGTACTTC | NA | TRBV12-3/TRBV12-4 | many | TRBJ2-7
CASSLTSGRRGGTQYF | TGTGCCAGCAGCTTGACTAGCGGGCGACGGGGAGGGACGCAGTATTTT | TRBD2 | TRBV5-6 | few | TRBJ2-3
CASSLTSRLAENTGELFF | TGTGCCAGCAGCTTAACGTCCCGCCTAGCGGAAAACACCGGGGAGCTGTTTTTT | TRBD2 | TRBV7-3 | few | TRBJ2-2
CASSLVGYYTGELFF | TGCGCCAGCAGCTTGGTCGGCTACTACACCGGGGAGCTGTTTTTT | NA | TRBV5-1 | few | TRBJ2-2
CASSPPHSDEQYF | TGTGCCAGCTCACCACCTCATAGCGACGAGCAGTACTTC | NA | TRBV18 | NA | TRBJ2-7
CASATSGASSYNEQFF | TGTGCCAGCGCGACGTCGGGAGCGTCTTCCTACAATGAGCAGTTCTTC | NA | TRBV12-3/TRBV12-4 | NA | TRBJ2-1
CASSGGISINEQFF | TGCGCCAGCAGTGGTGGGATATCGATTAATGAGCAGTTCTTC | NA | TRBV5-1 | few | TRBJ2-1
CASSYPAGGEETQYF | TGTGCCAGCAGCTACCCAGCGGGAGGAGAAGAGACCCAGTACTTC | TRBD2 | TRBV5-6 | NA | TRBJ2-5
CASSLGDSTYEQYF | TGCGCCAGCAGCTTGGGGGATTCAACCTACGAGCAGTACTTC | NA | TRBV5-1 | few | TRBJ2-7
CASSWETGDLNEKLFF | TGCGCCAGCAGCTGGGAAACGGGGGATCTGAATGAAAAACTGTTTTTT | NA | TRBV5-1 | NA | TRBJ1-4
CSAEKDRDTGELFF | TGCAGTGCCGAAAAGGACAGGGACACCGGGGAGCTGTTTTTT | TRBD1 | TRBV20-1 | few | TRBJ2-2
CASSQDLRWPPSYTF | TGTGCCAGCAGCCAAGATCTCCGATGGCCGCCCAGCTACACCTTC | NA | TRBV7-9 | NA | TRBJ1-2
CASSHPGQNTEAFF | TGCGCCAGCAGTCACCCGGGACAGAACACTGAAGCTTTCTTT | NA | TRBV10-2 | few | TRBJ1-1
CASSTRQGLIGEQYF | TGTGCCAGCAGCACTAGACAGGGCCTGATCGGAGAGCAGTACTTC | TRBD1 | TRBV9 | few | TRBJ2-7
CASSLGDWEEETQYF | TGTGCCAGCAGCTTGGGAGACTGGGAGGAAGAGACCCAGTACTTC | NA | TRBV7-9 | few | TRBJ2-5
CASSWAATGELFF | TGTGCCAGCAGTTGGGCTGCGACCGGGGAGCTGTTTTTT | NA | TRBV6-2/TRBV6-3 | NA | TRBJ2-2
CASKGKGYNEQFF | TGTGCCAGCAAGGGGAAGGGTTACAATGAGCAGTTCTTC | NA | TRBV6-6 | few | TRBJ2-1
CASSLEFANTGELFF | TGTGCCAGCAGTTTAGAATTCGCGAACACCGGGGAGCTGTTTTTT | NA | TRBV27 | few | TRBJ2-2
CSAGDAGRGQYF | TGCAGTGCCGGGGACGCAGGGCGTGGACAGTATTTT | NA | TRBV20-1 | NA | TRBJ2-3
CASSIRTSGTYEQYF | TGTGCCAGCAGCATCCGGACTAGCGGAACCTACGAGCAGTACTTC | TRBD2 | TRBV7-2 | NA | TRBJ2-7
CASKLQGTDTQYF | TGCGCCAGCAAACTACAGGGTACAGATACGCAGTATTTT | NA | TRBV5-1 | NA | TRBJ2-3
CSATGLAGEGTQYF | TGCAGTGCTACGGGACTAGCGGGAGAGGGTACGCAGTATTTT | TRBD2 | TRBV20-1 | few | TRBJ2-3
CASSSGLAGGGSYNEQFF | TGTGCCAGCAGCTCGGGACTAGCGGGAGGGGGCTCCTACAATGAGCAGTTCTTC | TRBD2 | TRBV11-1 | NA | TRBJ2-1
CASSLEGDQFVGGYTF | TGCGCCAGCAGCTTGGAGGGCGATCAATTCGTTGGGGGCTACACCTTC | NA | TRBV5-1 | NA | TRBJ1-2
CASSLDRGNGQPQHF | TGCGCCAGCAGCTTGGACAGGGGAAACGGTCAGCCCCAGCATTTT | TRBD1 | TRBV5-1 | few | TRBJ1-5
CASSYQLTGDRFTEAFF | TGTGCCAGCAGTTATCAGTTGACAGGGGATAGATTCACTGAAGCTTTCTTT | TRBD1 | TRBV6-5 | few | TRBJ1-1
CASSLTSSGLEQYF | TGTGCCAGCAGCTTAACGTCTAGCGGGCTGGAGCAGTACTTC | TRBD2 | TRBV7-9 | NA | TRBJ2-7
CASSVEFGTGVGNTIYF | TGTGCCAGCAGCGTAGAGTTCGGGACAGGGGTTGGAAACACCATATATTTT | TRBD1 | TRBV9 | NA | TRBJ1-3
CASISALAGNEQFF | TGTGCCAGCATTTCTGCTCTAGCGGGCAATGAGCAGTTCTTC | TRBD2 | TRBV2 | NA | TRBJ2-1
CASSSKRAELYEQYF | TGCGCCAGCAGCTCGAAAAGAGCGGAGCTCTACGAGCAGTACTTC | NA | TRBV5-1 | NA | TRBJ2-7
CASSDPGGGANEQFF | TGTGCCAGCAGTGACCCCGGGGGAGGGGCCAATGAGCAGTTCTTC | TRBD2 | TRBV2 | NA | TRBJ2-1
CASRSGLTRVTEAFF | TGTGCCAGCAGATCTGGACTTACCCGGGTTACTGAAGCTTTCTTT | NA | TRBV28 | few | TRBJ1-1
CASSLGTSIIYEQYF | TGTGCCAGCAGCCTAGGGACCTCCATCATCTACGAGCAGTACTTC | NA | TRBV14 | NA | TRBJ2-7
CASSLGVAEQYF | TGTGCCAGCAGCTTAGGCGTGGCCGAGCAGTACTTC | NA | TRBV7-2 | few | TRBJ2-7
CASSPLGGGRGEQYF | TGTGCCAGCTCACCATTAGGCGGTGGCAGGGGAGAGCAGTACTTC | NA | TRBV18 | NA | TRBJ2-7
CAISDLGSGAFF | TGTGCCATCAGTGACCTTGGGAGTGGAGCTTTCTTT | NA | TRBV10-3 | NA | TRBJ1-1
CASRRQGAGYGYTF | TGTGCCAGCAGACGACAGGGGGCCGGCTATGGCTACACCTTC | TRBD1 | TRBV6-1 | NA | TRBJ1-2
CASSLVGDRGNYGYTF | TGTGCCAGCAGCTTGGTGGGGGACAGGGGGAACTATGGCTACACCTTC | TRBD1 | TRBV5-4 | NA | TRBJ1-2
CASKSGSSSTDTQYF | TGTGCCAGTAAAAGCGGGAGCTCCAGCACAGATACGCAGTATTTT | TRBD2 | TRBV19 | NA | TRBJ2-3